This TCR beta chain appears in the sequencing data of a study of blood T cell repertoires in COVID-19. The ends were cut back, 2 bases at V and 4 bases at J, with 8 bases in the middle. The CDR3 contains 13 residues. CDR1 is SGHDN, CDR2 FVKESK, per germline. This table comes from immunoSEQ multiplex PCR, and its TCRdb copy is limited to in-frame clones, with some not included. Of roughly 100,000 clones listed, about nine tenths are singletons. The chain recombines TRBV14 with TRBJ2-5; D remains ambiguous. Input material: peripheral blood. This TCR came from a man between 18 and 35 years old with acute or convalescent COVID-19. The CDR3 coding sequence is TGTGCCAGCAGCCAAACTTTTTCAGAGACCCAGTACTTC. Amino acids: CASSQTFSETQYF.